This record looks at one TCR beta chain sequence and its context. As yet, its antigen is unknown. A read error is possible here, since a much larger clone lies one base away. The data originate from a study of CD8 T cells in ankylosing spondylitis. Points from the study as a whole: A TCR beta motif of several highly homologous variants appeared characteristic of ankylosing spondylitis blood. According to the report, clones linked to the disease were significantly enriched in matched synovial fluid samples taken from ankylosing spondylitis patients.

As the method for making TCR beta libraries, quantitative 5'-RACE with molecular barcodes was used. A single record per CDR3 protein comes from TCRdb applying MiXCR to the 5' RACE reads. The data hold about 160,000 distinct CDR3 sequences, with 15% to 20% observed a single time. CDR1 and CDR2 (germline): KGHDR, SFDVKD. The CDR3 has 13 amino acids. This chain uses TRBV24-1 with TRBJ1-1; possible D gene TRBD1, 5 bases. The receptor was derived from a male donor with ankylosing spondylitis or in good health (not recorded which). Input material: blood, either unsorted or a sorted T cell fraction (not recorded which). CDR3 region: CATSNLGQGQAFF. CDR3 coding DNA: TGTGCCACCAGTAATTTGGGGCAGGGTCAAGCTTTCTTT.